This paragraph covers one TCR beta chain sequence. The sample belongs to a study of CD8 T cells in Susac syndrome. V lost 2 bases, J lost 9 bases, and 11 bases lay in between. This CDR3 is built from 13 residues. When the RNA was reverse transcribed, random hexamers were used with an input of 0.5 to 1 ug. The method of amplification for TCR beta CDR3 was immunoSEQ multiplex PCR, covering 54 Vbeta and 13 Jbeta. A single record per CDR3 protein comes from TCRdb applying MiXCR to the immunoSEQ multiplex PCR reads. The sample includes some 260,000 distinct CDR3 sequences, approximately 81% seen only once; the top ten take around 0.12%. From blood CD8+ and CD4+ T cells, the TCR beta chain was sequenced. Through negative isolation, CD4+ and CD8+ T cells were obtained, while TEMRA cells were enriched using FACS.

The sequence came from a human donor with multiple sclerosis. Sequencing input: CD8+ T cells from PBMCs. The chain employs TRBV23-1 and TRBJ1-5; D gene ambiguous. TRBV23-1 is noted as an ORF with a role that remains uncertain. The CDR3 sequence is CASSQEVSRPQHF. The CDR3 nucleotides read TGCGCCAGCAGTCAAGAGGTTTCTCGGCCCCAGCATTTT.